These 23 T cell receptor beta chains originate from one sample sequenced in a study of T cell repertoires in cytomegalovirus infection. TCRdb re-called the reads with MiXCR, one entry per CDR3 protein. The table lists 750,000 to 900,000 distinct CDR3 sequences, approximately 32% of them singletons. Antigens for these TCRs are unknown. The sequences come from cultured CD8+ T cells from PBMCs, collected from culture after CMV antigen stimulation. These receptors all come from a human donor in good health (CMV status not recorded). Some clones in this sample may be carry-over from other donors' samples.

Note on this clonotype: One junction end does not reproduce the germline sequence, and a read error may be involved. The V call is TRBV7-8, the J call TRBJ2-3; 7 bases line up with TRBD2. CDR1 and CDR2 from the germline V gene are SGHVS and FQNEAQ. There are 16 residues in the CDR3. The CDR3: CDSSHKGAGVTDTQYF. The CDR3 DNA is TGTGACAGCAGCCACAAGGGCGCGGGGGTAACAGATACGCAGTATTTT.

The gene calls are TRBV12-3 or TRBV12-4 and TRBJ1-5; 7 nucleotides match TRBD1. The CDR3 has 13 residues. Losses at the gene ends were 6 bases for V and 5 bases for J; bases not matched to a gene: 4. CDR3 sequence: CASRKTGDQPQHF. For the CDR3, the DNA is TGTGCCAGCAGAAAAACAGGGGATCAGCCCCAGCATTTT.

This clonotype has a count of ten or more. The chain is built from TRBV7-8 and TRBJ1-2, with 8 bases identical to TRBD1. The CDR3 is 15 amino acids. The germline V gene encodes CDR1 SGHVS and CDR2 FQNEAQ. With 5 bases clipped from V and 7 bases from J, the junction kept 12 bases outside the gene matches. The DNA for the CDR3 is TGTGCCAGCAGCCCGACAGGGGATCGTACGTTTGGCTACACCTTC. This gives the protein CASSPTGDRTFGYTF.

This clonotype has at least ten counts. The CDR3 DNA follows: TGTGCCAGCAGTTTTCAGGGAAATTCACCCCTCCACTTT. This translates into CASSFQGNSPLHF. This chain joins TRBV27 and TRBJ1-6; D might be TRBD1 (5 bases). Germline CDR1 reads MNHEY; CDR2 reads SMNVEV (reference sequence). The length of the CDR3 is 13 residues. V shed 3 bases and J shed 7 bases, with 7 bases lying between them.

The V call is TRBV24-1, the J call TRBJ1-5, with a tentative D call TRBD1 (5 bases). The CDR3 has 19 amino acids. CDR1 is KGHDR and CDR2 is SFDVKD in the germline V gene. Trimming removed 5 bases from V and 0 bases from J, with 22 bases in between. The CDR3, as DNA: TGTGCCACCAGTGGCGCTACAGAGCCAGGGCCCCTTAGCAATCAGCCCCAGCATTTT. Its translation: CATSGATEPGPLSNQPQHF.

In this sample, this clonotype turned up many times. V and J are TRBV27 and TRBJ1-2, with unresolved D. V gave up 2 bases and J gave up 0 bases, with 7 bases separating them. Germline CDR1 MNHEY, CDR2 SMNVEV (reference sequence). The CDR3 is 14 amino acids. CDR3 sequence (DNA): TGTGCCAGCAGTTTAGGTAGAACTAACTATGGCTACACCTTC. This codes for CASSLGRTNYGYTF.

V is TRBV11-3 and J is TRBJ2-1; D gene unclear. The V end lost 1 base, the J end lost 6 bases, and 7 bases lay between the germline ends. CDR1 and CDR2 from the germline V gene are SGHNT and YENEEA. The CDR3 loop spans 13 amino acids. CDR3 sequence: CASSLAPPNEQFF. Written as DNA, the CDR3 is TGTGCCAGCAGCTTAGCCCCCCCCAATGAGCAGTTCTTC.

The chain is built from TRBV20-1 and TRBJ1-2; TRBD1 matches at 8 bases. Germline-derived CDR1 and CDR2 are DFQATT and SNEGSKA (reference sequence). This CDR3 has 13 amino acids. J gave up 7 bases and V 1 base, and 5 bases lay outside the gene matches. Here the CDR3 DNA reads TGCAGTGCTAGAGCCTTCACAGGGGGTGGCTACACCTTC. Its translation: CSARAFTGGGYTF.

V gene TRBV7-9 combines with J gene TRBJ1-1; D remains unclear. CDR3 length equals 15 residues. Per germline, CDR1 SEHNR and CDR2 FQNEAQ (reference sequence). The germline V and J ends were trimmed by 3 bases and 0 bases, with 11 bases remaining between them. The CDR3 sequence: CASSLDGNMNTEAFF. The CDR3 DNA reads as TGTGCCAGCAGCTTGGACGGGAATATGAACACTGAAGCTTTCTTT.

V gene TRBV15 combines with J gene TRBJ2-1; tentatively, D is TRBD2 (6 bases). This CDR3 contains 14 residues. Germline CDR1 reads LNHNV; CDR2 reads YYDKDF (reference sequence). Trimming removed 5 bases from V and 9 bases from J, with 17 bases in between. CDR3 in DNA: TGTGCCACCAGCTCGACTAGTGGGGCGGTTGAGCAGTTCTTC. Its translation is CATSSTSGAVEQFF.

This clonotype turned up a few times. This sequence joins TRBV7-8 and TRBJ2-2; D may match TRBD1 or TRBD2 (5 bases each). The CDR3 is 13 residues long. V was shortened by 11 bases and J by 7 bases, with 17 bases between the two germline ends. Germline values: CDR1 SGHVS, CDR2 FQNEAQ. In DNA, the CDR3 is TGTGCCGGGGATTACTGGGGGAACGGGGAGCTGTTTTTT. Encoded protein: CAGDYWGNGELFF. Based on the CDR3 plus reference TRBV7-8 and TRBJ2-2, the full variable domain is GAGVSQSPRYKVAKRGQDVALRCDPISGHVSLFWYQQALGQGPEFLTYFQNEAQLDKSGLPSDRFFAERPEGSVSTLKIQRTQQEDSAVYLCAGDYWGNGELFFGEGSRLTVL.

The chain links TRBV19 to TRBJ1-2, with 12 bases identical to TRBD1. The CDR3 has 16 amino acids. CDR1 and CDR2 (germline): LNHDA, SQIVND (reference sequence). Trimming removed 5 bases from V and 7 bases from J; junction bases left unmatched: 11. In DNA form, the CDR3 reads TGTGCCAGTAGTCCTACTGGGGGACAGGGGGCCTCTGGCTACACCTTC. Its protein product is CASSPTGGQGASGYTF.

This clonotype was seen many times. This sequence joins TRBV6-1 and TRBJ2-4; D not resolved. The CDR3 totals 14 residues. The V end lost 7 bases, the J end lost 8 bases, and 18 bases lay between the germline ends. Germline-derived CDR1 and CDR2 are MNHNS and SASEGT. The CDR3 coding sequence is TGTGCCAGCAATAACCCCGGGCTTGCGGACATTCAGTACTTC. Its protein is CASNNPGLADIQYF.

This clonotype was observed a few times. The chain employs TRBV7-9 and TRBJ1-4; D gene uncertain. Trimming stripped 5 bases from V and 5 bases from J, with 18 bases between. The germline V gene encodes CDR1 SEHNR and CDR2 FQNEAQ (reference sequence). CDR3 length: 16 residues. The DNA of the CDR3 is TGTGCCAGCAGCCCACCAATATTCGGTCAAAATGAAAAACTGTTTTTT. Its translation: CASSPPIFGQNEKLFF.

This chain links TRBV19 with TRBJ1-5; no reliable D call. V dropped 3 bases and J dropped 5 bases, with 8 bases sitting between them. The CDR3 is 13 residues long. Germline-derived CDR1 and CDR2 are LNHDA and SQIVND (reference sequence). As DNA, the CDR3 is TGTGCCAGTAGTATGGGCGGGGATCAGCCCCAGCATTTT. Translating gives CASSMGGDQPQHF.

This clonotype was counted ten times or more. The chain has TRBV7-6 and TRBJ2-2; D call uncertain. This CDR3 has 15 residues. Between the trimmed V and J ends, which lost 5 bases and 0 bases, there was a span of 10 bases. CDR1 is SGHVS and CDR2 is FNYEAQ in the germline V gene. CDR3 DNA: TGTGCCAGCAGCCCGCTGGCGACGAACACCGGGGAGCTGTTTTTT. It encodes CASSPLATNTGELFF.

The chain is built from TRBV6-2 or TRBV6-3 and TRBJ2-5; possibly TRBD1 or TRBD2 for D (6 bases each). The CDR3 has 17 amino acids. V lost 5 bases, J lost 0 bases, and 19 bases lay in between. Germline values: CDR1 MNHEY, CDR2 SVGEGT. The CDR3 region is CASSEWGRGRDQETQYF. The CDR3 nucleotides read TGTGCCAGCAGTGAATGGGGGCGGGGCCGTGACCAAGAGACCCAGTACTTC.

This clonotype was counted between two and nine times. This rearrangement joins TRBV27 to TRBJ1-1; D gene uncertain. Trimming pared 6 bases from V and 4 bases from J, leaving 15 bases between. CDR1 is MNHEY, CDR2 SMNVEV, per germline (reference sequence). The length of the CDR3 is 14 residues. The CDR3 reads CASSLTRPPTEAFF. CDR3 bases: TGTGCCAGCAGCCTGACCCGGCCCCCCACTGAAGCTTTCTTT.

This clonotype was observed a few times. The rearrangement links TRBV4-1 to TRBJ2-7; 8 bases line up with TRBD1. The CDR3 is made up of 15 amino acids. Germline trimming cut 1 base from V and 6 bases from J; bases unmatched to any gene: 8. Germline assignment: CDR1 MGHRA and CDR2 YSYEKL. CDR3 DNA: TGCGCCAGCAGCCAAGTTGCCCGGGACAGGACCGAGCAGTACTTC. As protein: CASSQVARDRTEQYF.

The genes are TRBV5-4 and TRBJ1-2, with no clear D. Trimming pared 4 bases from V and 4 bases from J, leaving 14 bases between. The CDR3 spans 14 residues. Looked up from germline, CDR1 is SGHNT and CDR2 is YYREEE (reference sequence). The CDR3 loop is CASSLEGSPYGYTF. CDR3 nucleotide sequence: TGTGCCAGCAGCCTGGAGGGATCTCCCTATGGCTACACCTTC.

This clonotype was seen a few times. The gene calls are TRBV2 and TRBJ2-1, with TRBD2 identical over 9 bases. The length of the CDR3 is 16 residues. J gave up 1 base and V 7 bases, and 8 bases lay outside the gene matches. The germline V gene has CDR1 SNHLY and CDR2 FYNNEI. CDR3 sequence (DNA): TGTGCCAGCATTTTGAATGCGGGGGGGTCCTACAATGAGCAGTTCTTC. Translating it yields CASILNAGGSYNEQFF.

This rearrangement joins TRBV12-3 or TRBV12-4 to TRBJ1-2; TRBD1 agrees at 7 bases. V was pared by 6 bases and J by 7 bases, with 11 bases of the junction left unmatched. This CDR3 has 14 residues. In nucleotides, the CDR3 is TGTGCCAGCAGCACCGGGACAGTGCCCATTGGCTACACCTTC. Its protein product is CASSTGTVPIGYTF.

In its sample, this clonotype was seen once. The chain uses TRBV19 and TRBJ2-1, with 10 bases fitting TRBD1. Germline CDR1 reads LNHDA; CDR2 reads SQIVND (reference sequence). J gave up 9 bases and V 3 bases, and 8 bases lay outside the gene matches. CDR3 length equals 15 residues. CDR3 bases: TGTGCCAGTAGTATCGGAGACAGGGGGCGGGGTGAGCAGTTCTTC. This translates into CASSIGDRGRGEQFF.